This T cell receptor (beta chain) was sequenced during a study of PD-L1 blockade in urothelial cancer. Study overall: Samples of blood were analyzed 3 weeks (second dose) and 6 weeks after treatment start.

This clone turned up a few times. Its cognate antigen is unknown. The data were produced by immunoSEQ multiplex PCR, yet TCRdb's version contains in-frame clones alone and is incomplete. This sample carries around 56,000 clones, just over 85% of them seen once, and the ten largest clones take approximately 2.9%. Study outcomes and limitations: Clonality of blood TCR below the median before treatment predicted better survival.

The sequenced sample was PBMCs, obtained around atezolizumab (anti-PD-L1) treatment. The TCR comes from a man aged 50-60 years with urothelial cancer.

The CDR3 loop is CASSTGQVSYNEQFF. The CDR3 DNA reads TGTGCCAGCAGTACCGGACAGGTCTCCTACAATGAGCAGTTCTTC. The J gene is TRBJ2-1, the V gene TRBV2; 7 nucleotides agree with TRBD1. CDR3 length: 15 residues. The V gene end was trimmed by 5 bases and the J gene end by 0 bases; junction bases not matched to a gene: 4. CDR1 and CDR2 (germline): SNHLY, FYNNEI. The full variable domain, completed using reference TRBV2 and TRBJ2-1, is EPEVTQTPSHQVTQMGQEVILRCVPISNHLYFYWYRQILGQKVEFLVSFYNNEISEKSEIFDDQFSVERPDGSNFTLKIRSTKLEDSAMYFCASSTGQVSYNEQFFGPGTRLTVL.